The next 18 T cell receptor beta chains were all read from a single sample in a study of blood T cell repertoires in COVID-19. Sequencing was performed with immunoSEQ multiplex PCR; in TCRdb, only in-frame clones are kept and a portion is missing. Found here are tens of thousands of clones, 70% to 90% of them singletons; the top ten hold roughly 12%. Sequencing input: peripheral blood. These receptors came from a human donor in a cohort sampled during active COVID-19.

J is TRBJ2-2 and V is TRBV7-3; D uncertain. In germline, CDR1 is SGHTA, CDR2 FQGTGA. The CDR3 consists of 13 residues. The V gene lost 4 bases and the J gene lost 6 bases, with 9 bases spanning the gap. The CDR3 reads CASSSVGPGELFF. CDR3 nucleotide sequence: TGTGCCAGCAGCTCCGTGGGCCCCGGGGAGCTGTTTTTT.

The chain combines TRBV6-2 or TRBV6-3 with TRBJ1-2; D may be TRBD1 (5 bases). The V and J ends lost 1 base and 6 bases respectively, with 15 bases between them. The CDR3 consists of 15 residues. Germline-derived CDR1 and CDR2 are MNHEY and SVGEGT. CDR3 sequence (DNA): TGTGCCAGCAGTTACTTTGGCAGGGCGTCTGATGGCTACACCTTC. It is translated as CASSYFGRASDGYTF.

This rearrangement joins TRBV7-2 to TRBJ2-7, with 9 bases matching TRBD2. Per the germline V gene, CDR1 is SGHTA and CDR2 is FQGNSA. Trimming at V came to 1 base and at J to 4 bases, leaving 8 bases not matched to a gene. CDR3 length equals 16 residues. Here the CDR3 reads CASSLVQRGVRYEQYF. The CDR3 DNA is TGTGCCAGCAGCTTAGTCCAGCGGGGGGTTAGGTACGAGCAGTACTTC.

The chain is built from TRBV19 and TRBJ1-5; 7 nucleotides match TRBD1. Germline CDR1 reads LNHDA; CDR2 reads SQIVND (reference sequence). The CDR3 runs to 14 residues. Trimming at V came to 7 bases and at J to 5 bases, leaving 8 bases not matched to a gene. CDR3: CASKGETGDQPQHF. In nucleotides, the CDR3 is TGTGCCAGTAAAGGCGAAACAGGGGATCAGCCCCAGCATTTT.

The rearrangement links TRBV20-1 to TRBJ2-7; 9 nucleotides line up with TRBD2. Germline trimming cut 3 bases from V and 4 bases from J; bases unmatched to any gene: 4. The CDR3 is 13 amino acids. Per germline, CDR1 DFQATT and CDR2 SNEGSKA (reference sequence). CDR3 in DNA: TGCAGTGCTAGTAGCGGGAGAGGGTACGAGCAGTACTTC. It codes for CSASSGRGYEQYF.

This rearrangement joins TRBV9 to TRBJ1-1; a weak D match, TRBD1 (5 bases). V lost 3 bases and J 7 bases, leaving 13 bases between the germline ends. CDR3 size: 13 residues. The V gene's germline CDR1 is SGDLS and CDR2 YYNGEE. This CDR3 reads CASSGTWGGEAFF. CDR3 DNA: TGTGCCAGCAGCGGGACATGGGGTGGTGAAGCTTTCTTT.

In its sample, this clone was seen once. The gene calls are TRBV3-1 (or the pseudogene TRBV3-2) and TRBJ2-5, with a possible D match to TRBD1 (5 bases). The V gene's germline CDR1 is LGHDT and CDR2 YNNKEL (reference sequence). CDR3 length equals 15 residues. V gave up 1 base and J gave up 5 bases, with 14 bases separating them. The CDR3 sequence: CASSQGAQGGETQYF. CDR3 nucleotide sequence: TGTGCCAGCAGCCAAGGAGCGCAGGGTGGGGAGACCCAGTACTTC.

The chain is built from TRBV7-8 and TRBJ2-7; D not resolved. The CDR3 covers 14 residues. Germline lookup yields CDR1 SGHVS and CDR2 FQNEAQ. With 1 base removed from V and 3 bases from J, the gap between germline ends came to 10 bases. The CDR3 is CASSLVPGRYEQYF. The CDR3, as DNA: TGTGCCAGCAGCTTAGTCCCGGGTCGCTACGAGCAGTACTTC. The complete variable domain, with remaining parts taken from reference TRBV7-8 and TRBJ2-7, reads GAGVSQSPRYKVAKRGQDVALRCDPISGHVSLFWYQQALGQGPEFLTYFQNEAQLDKSGLPSDRFFAERPEGSVSTLKIQRTQQEDSAVYLCASSLVPGRYEQYFGPGTRLTVT.

Notes on this clone: Other DNA sequences in the sample encode the same CDR3. The rearrangement links TRBV5-1 to TRBJ2-2; a weak D match, TRBD1 (5 bases). Trimming took off 4 bases at V and 1 base at J, with 8 bases between the two ends. Germline CDR1 and CDR2: SGHRS and YFSETQ. The CDR3 is 14 amino acids. This CDR3 is CASSPTGNTGELFF. As DNA, the CDR3 is TGCGCCAGCAGCCCCACAGGGAACACCGGGGAGCTGTTTTTT.

In DNA form, the CDR3 reads TGTGCCAGCAGCGTAGCTCAGACTAGCGGTACCCAAGAGACCCAGTACTTC. The encoded protein is CASSVAQTSGTQETQYF. The V gene is TRBV9, the J gene TRBJ2-5, with 9 bases that match TRBD2. Germline assignment: CDR1 SGDLS and CDR2 YYNGEE. CDR3 length: 17 amino acids. V gave up 0 bases and J gave up 1 base; unmatched junction bases: 7.

J is TRBJ2-5 and V is TRBV7-9, with D possibly being TRBD2 (6 bases). The V end lost 5 bases, the J end lost 3 bases, and 13 bases lay between the germline ends. The CDR3 runs to 14 residues. CDR1 is SEHNR and CDR2 is FQNEAQ in the germline V gene (reference sequence). The CDR3 coding sequence is TGTGCCAGCAGCCCCCGCGTAGCGGAAGAGACCCAGTACTTC. Encoded protein: CASSPRVAEETQYF. Full variable domain (missing parts from reference TRBV7-9 and TRBJ2-5): DTGVSQNPRHKITKRGQNVTFRCDPISEHNRLYWYRQTLGQGPEFLTYFQNEAQLEKSRLLSDRFSAERPKGSFSTLEIQRTEQGDSAMYLCASSPRVAEETQYFGPGTRLLVL.

V and J are TRBV4-3 and TRBJ2-3; 9 nucleotides align to TRBD2. The ends lost 0 bases at V and 4 bases at J; junction bases unmatched: 8. The CDR3 is made up of 17 amino acids. CDR1 and CDR2 from the germline V gene are LGHNA and YSLEER. This CDR3 reads CASSQEPRGGLPDTQYF. The DNA of the CDR3 is TGCGCCAGCAGCCAAGAGCCGCGGGGGGGCCTCCCAGATACGCAGTATTTT.

The DNA for the CDR3 is TGTGCCAGTAGTACCTGGCAGGGCACCTACGAGCAGTACTTC. It translates to CASSTWQGTYEQYF. This sequence joins TRBV19 and TRBJ2-7; maybe TRBD1 (5 bases). V gave up 4 bases and J gave up 2 bases, with 12 bases separating them. CDR1 is LNHDA, CDR2 SQIVND, per germline (reference sequence). The CDR3 covers 14 residues. The variable domain in full, completed from reference TRBV19 and TRBJ2-7, reads DGGITQSPKYLFRKEGQNVTLSCEQNLNHDAMYWYRQDPGQGLRLIYYSQIVNDFQKGDIAEGYSVSREKKESFPLTVTSAQKNPTAFYLCASSTWQGTYEQYFGPGTRLTVT.

This chain joins TRBV20-1 and TRBJ2-5; 10 bases fit TRBD2. This CDR3 is built from 17 residues. With 3 bases clipped from V and 4 bases from J, the junction kept 14 bases outside the gene matches. CDR1 DFQATT and CDR2 SNEGSKA come from the germline V gene (reference sequence). In DNA, the CDR3 is TGCAGTGCTAGTTTTTTCCGCCTAGCGGGGGTGGGAGAGACCCAGTACTTC. It specifies CSASFFRLAGVGETQYF.

This chain connects TRBV18 to TRBJ2-1, with TRBD2 matching over 8 bases. Per germline, CDR1 KGHSH and CDR2 LQKENI. The CDR3 runs to 14 residues. J lost 9 bases, V lost 4 bases, and 8 bases had no gene match. The CDR3 region is CASSLSGGRSEQFF. DNA for the CDR3: TGTGCCAGCTCACTTTCGGGGGGGCGCAGTGAGCAGTTCTTC.

This chain uses TRBV11-1 with TRBJ1-6; D remains unclear. Trimming took 2 bases from V and 5 from J, leaving 7 bases between them. The germline V gene has CDR1 SGHAT and CDR2 FQDESV (reference sequence). There are 14 residues in the CDR3. CDR3 loop: CASSLRGNNSPLHF. In DNA form, the CDR3 reads TGTGCCAGCAGCTTACGCGGCAATAATTCACCCCTCCACTTT. The full variable domain, in which reference TRBV11-1 and TRBJ1-6 provide the parts outside the CDR3, is EAEVAQSPRYKITEKSQAVAFWCDPISGHATLYWYRQILGQGPELLVQFQDESVVDDSQLPKDRFSAERLKGVDSTLKIQPAELGDSAMYLCASSLRGNNSPLHFGNGTRLTVT.

Here the CDR3 reads CASSSPYLAGGQETQYF. Here the CDR3 DNA reads TGTGCCAGCAGTTCCCCCTACCTAGCGGGGGGCCAAGAGACCCAGTACTTC. The rearrangement joins TRBV6-2 or TRBV6-3 to TRBJ2-5; 11 bases map to TRBD2. This CDR3 contains 17 residues. V shed 4 bases and J 1 base; nucleotides not matched to a gene: 8. Per germline, CDR1 MNHEY and CDR2 SVGEGT.

The rearrangement joins TRBV6-5 to TRBJ2-5, with 8 bases aligning to TRBD1. Trimming removed 10 bases from V and 0 bases from J; junction bases left unmatched: 10. The CDR3 loop spans 15 amino acids. Per germline, CDR1 MNHEY and CDR2 SVGAGI. CDR3 protein: CATGIGQGYQETQYF. CDR3 in DNA: TGTGCCACAGGCATTGGACAGGGATACCAAGAGACCCAGTACTTC.